This T cell receptor (beta chain) was captured in a study of T cells and Merkel cell carcinoma outcomes. TCRdb keeps only in-frame clones here, not all; method: immunoSEQ multiplex PCR. Here the sample spans about 930 clones, 90% being singletons. After removal of 7 bases from V and 7 bases from J, the junction contained 11 bases not matched to a gene. The CDR3 is made up of 14 amino acids. Germline CDR1 GTSNPN, CDR2 SVGIG (reference sequence). Study-wide points: Reportedly, T-cell repertoire with density predicts Merkel cell carcinoma outcomes.

Worth noting for this clone: Its antigen is currently unknown.

This rearrangement joins TRBV30 to TRBJ2-1, with 9 bases aligning to TRBD2. The sample comprised tumor tissue from Merkel cell carcinoma. This TCR came from a human donor with Merkel cell carcinoma. CDR3 region: CASDFAGGPNEQFF. The CDR3 DNA is TGTGCCTCGGATTTCGCGGGAGGGCCAAATGAGCAGTTCTTC.